One sample yielded the 22 T cell receptor beta chains listed below, sequenced in a study of blood T cell repertoires in COVID-19. Clones were read by immunoSEQ multiplex PCR, and TCRdb kept only the in-frame ones, dropping some. There are 260,000 or so clones in the sample; about nine tenths occur only once, and over 1% lies in the top ten. Input material: PBMCs or T cells enriched from blood (not recorded which). The receptor source for this set is a woman in her forties with acute COVID-19.

This sequence joins TRBV19 and TRBJ1-5, with TRBD1 identical over 8 bases. The V gene's germline CDR1 is LNHDA and CDR2 SQIVND (reference sequence). J gave up 4 bases and V 6 bases, and 11 bases lay outside the gene matches. CDR3 length equals 16 residues. DNA of the CDR3: TGTGCCAGTAGCACGGGGTCGACAGGGGCAAATCAGCCCCAGCATTTT. Protein: CASSTGSTGANQPQHF.

The chain couples TRBV11-3 to TRBJ2-3; 9 bases are a match to TRBD1. This CDR3 comprises 15 residues. The V gene end was trimmed by 4 bases and the J gene end by 6 bases; junction bases not matched to a gene: 8. CDR1 and CDR2 from the germline V gene are SGHNT and YENEEA. CDR3 region: CASSWGQGEVDTQYF. As DNA, the CDR3 is TGTGCCAGCAGCTGGGGACAGGGAGAAGTTGATACGCAGTATTTT.

V is TRBV12-3 or TRBV12-4 and J is TRBJ2-1, with D possibly being TRBD2 (5 bases). The CDR3 has 13 amino acids. With 6 bases removed from V and 8 bases from J, the gap between germline ends came to 14 bases. The CDR3: CASSRVTADEQFF. CDR3 DNA: TGTGCCAGCAGCCGCGTTACAGCGGATGAGCAGTTCTTC.

This rearrangement joins TRBV9 to TRBJ2-2, with 11 bases lining up with TRBD2. Germline CDR1 SGDLS, CDR2 YYNGEE. Trimming cost V 0 bases and J 0 bases; bases outside gene matches: 7. The CDR3 consists of 19 residues. The CDR3, as DNA: TGTGCCAGCAGCGTAGCTAGCGGGAGGTCGTGGGCGAACACCGGGGAGCTGTTTTTT. Residues: CASSVASGRSWANTGELFF.

Only one count was recorded for this clone. The chain couples TRBV9 to TRBJ2-7, with D possibly being TRBD1 (5 bases). The CDR3 totals 15 residues. V was shortened by 3 bases and J by 3 bases, with 16 bases between the two germline ends. Per the germline V gene, CDR1 is SGDLS and CDR2 is YYNGEE. The CDR3 DNA sequence: TGTGCCAGCAGCGAACACAGGAACCCAGGCTACGAGCAGTACTTC. It specifies CASSEHRNPGYEQYF. Together with reference TRBV9 and TRBJ2-7, the CDR3 gives the full variable domain: DSGVTQTPKHLITATGQRVTLRCSPRSGDLSVYWYQQSLDQGLQFLIQYYNGEERAKGNILERFSAQQFPDLHSELNLSSLELGDSALYFCASSEHRNPGYEQYFGPGTRLTVT.

V is TRBV9 and J is TRBJ1-5; TRBD1 matches at 7 bases. Germline assignment: CDR1 SGDLS and CDR2 YYNGEE. V shed 4 bases, J shed 0 bases, and the junction held 10 bases outside the gene matches. The CDR3 consists of 17 residues. CDR3 loop: CASSYGGTADSNQPQHF. CDR3 bases: TGTGCCAGCAGCTACGGCGGGACAGCCGATAGCAATCAGCCCCAGCATTTT.

This chain joins TRBV10-1 and TRBJ2-1, with 8 bases aligning to TRBD2. V shed 0 bases, J shed 7 bases, and the junction held 5 bases outside the gene matches. Germline CDR1 reads WNHNN; CDR2 reads SYGVQD (reference sequence). The CDR3 totals 15 residues. Written as DNA, the CDR3 is TGCGCCAGCAGTGAGTCGTTACTAGCGGAGAATGAGCAGTTCTTC. It is translated as CASSESLLAENEQFF.

The chain has TRBV30 and TRBJ1-5; 9 positions agree with TRBD1. The CDR3 extends over 14 amino acids. V shed 5 bases and J 7 bases; nucleotides not matched to a gene: 9. Germline CDR1 and CDR2: GTSNPN and SVGIG (reference sequence). DNA of the CDR3: TGTGCCTGGGGCCCTGGACAGGGGAGGCAGCCCCAGCATTTT. Its translation: CAWGPGQGRQPQHF.

The chain is built from TRBV28 and TRBJ1-3; D is undetermined. Germline V gene sequence: CDR1 MDHEN, CDR2 SYDVKM. Trimming pared 6 bases from V and 0 bases from J, leaving 15 bases between. This CDR3 has 16 amino acids. In DNA, the CDR3 is TGTGCCAGCAGGGTGGGGAGCAGAAGCTCTGGAAACACCATATATTTT. Its translation: CASRVGSRSSGNTIYF.

The chain links TRBV24-1 to TRBJ2-2; 7 nucleotides align to TRBD1. This CDR3 contains 17 residues. The germline gives CDR1 KGHDR, CDR2 SFDVKD. The trim removed 0 bases at V and 6 bases at J, leaving 9 bases unmatched. The CDR3 DNA is TGTGCCACCAGTGATTTGCTTGGCAGGGGGTTGCCCGGGGAGCTGTTTTTT. Translation: CATSDLLGRGLPGELFF.

V usage is TRBV10-1 and J usage is TRBJ2-3; TRBD2 matches at 7 bases. The V segment lost 3 bases and the J segment 0 bases; nucleotides outside the gene matches: 6. Per the germline V gene, CDR1 is WNHNN and CDR2 is SYGVQD (reference sequence). CDR3 size: 16 residues. The CDR3 loop reads CASSDPYSGSTDTQYF. The CDR3 DNA reads as TGCGCCAGCAGTGACCCTTATAGCGGGAGCACAGATACGCAGTATTTT.

This rearrangement joins TRBV7-9 to TRBJ2-1; 12 nucleotides align to TRBD2. Germline values: CDR1 SEHNR, CDR2 FQNEAQ (reference sequence). J lost 6 bases, V lost 5 bases, and 5 bases had no gene match. The CDR3 has 15 amino acids. CDR3 in amino acids: CASSISSGRGNEQFF. CDR3 nucleotides: TGTGCCAGCAGCATCTCTAGCGGGAGGGGCAATGAGCAGTTCTTC.

Of note for this clone: This sample also contains other DNA sequences that code for the same CDR3. The chain links TRBV19 to TRBJ1-1; 8 nucleotides match TRBD1. The V gene end was trimmed by 3 bases and the J gene end by 4 bases; junction bases not matched to a gene: 4. CDR1 LNHDA and CDR2 SQIVND come from the germline V gene (reference sequence). The CDR3 sequence is 14 residues long. The CDR3 spells CASSIQGAGTEAFF. The CDR3 coding sequence is TGTGCCAGTAGTATTCAGGGGGCCGGCACTGAAGCTTTCTTT.

This clone turned up a few times. This rearrangement joins TRBV5-1 to TRBJ1-1, with 8 bases identical to TRBD1. V was pared by 3 bases and J by 1 base, with 14 bases of the junction left unmatched. There are 18 residues in the CDR3. Germline loops: CDR1 SGHRS, CDR2 YFSETQ. The CDR3 is CASSSTKTPDRGNTEAFF. CDR3 sequence (DNA): TGCGCCAGCAGCTCAACAAAAACCCCCGACAGGGGGAACACTGAAGCTTTCTTT.

V gene TRBV7-9 combines with J gene TRBJ1-5, with 8 bases identical to TRBD1. Germline CDR1 is SEHNR and CDR2 is FQNEAQ (reference sequence). Trimming took 4 bases from V and 3 from J; bases not matched to a gene: 5. CDR3 size: 15 residues. The CDR3 sequence is CASSSQGGSNQPQHF. The CDR3 nucleotides are TGTGCCAGCAGCTCACAGGGGGGATCCAATCAGCCCCAGCATTTT.

The rearrangement uses TRBV7-9 and TRBJ1-1; D unclear. CDR3 length: 14 residues. Germline V gene sequence: CDR1 SEHNR, CDR2 FQNEAQ (reference sequence). The ends were cut back, 5 bases at V and 0 bases at J, with 10 bases in the middle. CDR3 DNA: TGTGCCAGCAGCCGAGACACCTTGAACACTGAAGCTTTCTTT. Translation gives CASSRDTLNTEAFF.

This rearrangement joins TRBV7-9 to TRBJ1-1; the D is unclear. V was pared by 4 bases and J by 2 bases, with 8 bases between. CDR3 size: 13 residues. Germline CDR1 and CDR2: SEHNR and FQNEAQ (reference sequence). The chain's CDR3 is CASSWPGNTEAFF. CDR3 coding DNA: TGTGCCAGCAGCTGGCCAGGAAACACTGAAGCTTTCTTT.

V gene TRBV2 combines with J gene TRBJ1-5; 9 bases match TRBD1. The CDR3 consists of 14 residues. V trimming: 4 bases; J trimming: 9 bases; junction bases outside the gene matches: 7. CDR1 and CDR2 from the germline V gene are SNHLY and FYNNEI. As DNA, the CDR3 is TGTGCCAGCAGTGCGACAGGGGGGGATGGGCCCCAGCATTTT. Translation: CASSATGGDGPQHF.

The chain joins TRBV29-1 to TRBJ1-1; TRBD1 matches 7 bases. The CDR3 runs 14 residues. Germline V gene lookup returns CDR1 SQVTM and CDR2 ANQGSEA. The V segment lost 3 bases and the J segment 0 bases; nucleotides outside the gene matches: 4. The CDR3 DNA reads as TGCAGCGTTGATTACAGGGGACTGAACACTGAAGCTTTCTTT. Its translation: CSVDYRGLNTEAFF.

The rearrangement uses TRBV27 and TRBJ1-1; 9 bases agree with TRBD1. J lost 1 base, V lost 7 bases, and 7 bases had no gene match. In germline, CDR1 is MNHEY, CDR2 SMNVEV (reference sequence). This CDR3 has 15 residues. The CDR3 is CASKIQGAKNTEAFF. The CDR3 nucleotides are TGTGCCAGCAAAATACAGGGGGCGAAGAACACTGAAGCTTTCTTT.

This chain links TRBV25-1 with TRBJ1-1; TRBD1 matches 10 bases. The CDR3 runs 15 residues. CDR1 MGHDK and CDR2 SYGVNS come from the germline V gene. Trimming took 5 bases from V and 3 from J; bases not matched to a gene: 6. DNA of the CDR3: TGTGCCAGCAGTTACGGACAGGGGGTTTACACTGAAGCTTTCTTT. It is translated as CASSYGQGVYTEAFF.

This chain uses TRBV27 with TRBJ1-4, with 7 nucleotides matching TRBD1. Germline V gene sequence: CDR1 MNHEY, CDR2 SMNVEV (reference sequence). This CDR3 region has 18 residues. Trimming took 8 bases from V and 6 from J; bases not matched to a gene: 21. DNA of the CDR3: TGTGCCAGCCTCCCCCGGTGGAGGGGGCGTGGGTCCTATGAAAAACTGTTTTTT. Amino acid sequence: CASLPRWRGRGSYEKLFF. Full variable domain (rest looked up from reference TRBV27 and TRBJ1-4): EAQVTQNPRYLITVTGKKLTVTCSQNMNHEYMSWYRQDPGLGLRQIYYSMNVEVTDKGDVPEGYKVSRKEKRNFPLILESPSPNQTSLYFCASLPRWRGRGSYEKLFFGSGTQLSVL.